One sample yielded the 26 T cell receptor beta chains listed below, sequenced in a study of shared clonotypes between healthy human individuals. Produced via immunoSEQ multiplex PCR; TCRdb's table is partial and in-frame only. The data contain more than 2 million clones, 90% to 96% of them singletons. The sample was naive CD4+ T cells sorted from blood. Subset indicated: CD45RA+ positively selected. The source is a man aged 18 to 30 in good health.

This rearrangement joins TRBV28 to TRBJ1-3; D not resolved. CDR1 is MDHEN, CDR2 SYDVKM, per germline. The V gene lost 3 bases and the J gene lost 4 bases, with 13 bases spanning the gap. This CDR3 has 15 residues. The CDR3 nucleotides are TGTGCCAGCAGTTTGACCACTTTTAAAGGAAACACCATATATTTT. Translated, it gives CASSLTTFKGNTIYF.

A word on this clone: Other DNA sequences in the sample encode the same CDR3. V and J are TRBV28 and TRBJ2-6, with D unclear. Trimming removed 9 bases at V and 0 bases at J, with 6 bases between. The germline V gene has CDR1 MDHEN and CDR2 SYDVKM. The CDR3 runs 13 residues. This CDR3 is CASSSSGANVLTF. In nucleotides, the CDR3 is TGTGCCAGTTCGAGCTCTGGGGCCAACGTCCTGACTTTC.

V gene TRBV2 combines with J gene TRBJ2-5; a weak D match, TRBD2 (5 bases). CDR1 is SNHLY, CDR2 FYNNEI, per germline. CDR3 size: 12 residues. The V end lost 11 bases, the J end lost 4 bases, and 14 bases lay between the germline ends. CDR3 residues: CAVGGNGETQYF. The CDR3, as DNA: TGTGCCGTCGGAGGAAACGGAGAGACCCAGTACTTC.

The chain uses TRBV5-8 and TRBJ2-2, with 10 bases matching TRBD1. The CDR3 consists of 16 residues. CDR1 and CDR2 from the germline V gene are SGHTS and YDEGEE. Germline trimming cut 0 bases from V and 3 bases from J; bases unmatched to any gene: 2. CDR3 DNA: TGTGCCAGCAGCTTGGGGGACAGGGGCCACACCGGGGAGCTGTTTTTT. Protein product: CASSLGDRGHTGELFF.

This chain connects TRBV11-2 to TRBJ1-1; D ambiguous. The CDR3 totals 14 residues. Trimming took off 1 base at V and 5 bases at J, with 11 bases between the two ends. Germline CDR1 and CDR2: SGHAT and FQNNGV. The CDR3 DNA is TGTGCCAGCAGCTTAGCAGATATGCGGACTGAAGCTTTCTTT. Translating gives CASSLADMRTEAFF.

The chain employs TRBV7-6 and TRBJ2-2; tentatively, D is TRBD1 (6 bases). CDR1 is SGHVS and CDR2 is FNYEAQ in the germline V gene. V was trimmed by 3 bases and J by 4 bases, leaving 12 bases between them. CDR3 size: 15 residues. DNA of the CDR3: TGTGCCAGCAGCTTGACGGGACAACGCACCGGGGAGCTGTTTTTT. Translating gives CASSLTGQRTGELFF.

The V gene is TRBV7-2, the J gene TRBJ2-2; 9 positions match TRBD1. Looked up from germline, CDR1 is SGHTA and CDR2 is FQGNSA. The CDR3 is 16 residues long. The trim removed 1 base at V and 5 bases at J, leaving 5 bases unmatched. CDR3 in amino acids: CASSLVGQGSTGELFF. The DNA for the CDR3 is TGTGCCAGCAGCTTAGTAGGACAGGGGAGTACCGGGGAGCTGTTTTTT.

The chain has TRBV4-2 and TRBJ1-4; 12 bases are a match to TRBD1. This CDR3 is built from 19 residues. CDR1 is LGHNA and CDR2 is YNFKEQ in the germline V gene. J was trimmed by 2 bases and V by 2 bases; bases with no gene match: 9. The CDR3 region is CASSQIGTGGVWTNEKLFF. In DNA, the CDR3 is TGTGCCAGCAGCCAAATAGGGACAGGGGGCGTATGGACTAATGAAAAACTGTTTTTT.

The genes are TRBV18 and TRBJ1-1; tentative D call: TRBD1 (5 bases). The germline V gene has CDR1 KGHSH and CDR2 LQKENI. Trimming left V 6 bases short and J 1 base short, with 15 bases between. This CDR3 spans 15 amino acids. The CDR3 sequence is CASSRAVQGNTEAFF. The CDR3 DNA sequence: TGTGCCAGCTCGAGGGCAGTCCAGGGGAACACTGAAGCTTTCTTT.

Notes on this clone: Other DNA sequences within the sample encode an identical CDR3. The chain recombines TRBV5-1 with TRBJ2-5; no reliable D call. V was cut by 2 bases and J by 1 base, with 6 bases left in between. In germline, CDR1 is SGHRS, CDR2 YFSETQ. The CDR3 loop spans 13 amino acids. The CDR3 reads CASSFTGQETQYF. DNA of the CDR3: TGCGCCAGCAGCTTTACGGGCCAAGAGACCCAGTACTTC.

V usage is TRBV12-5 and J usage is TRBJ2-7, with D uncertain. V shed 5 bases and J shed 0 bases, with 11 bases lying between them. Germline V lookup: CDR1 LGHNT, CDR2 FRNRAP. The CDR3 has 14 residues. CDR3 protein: CASGMILFSYEQYF. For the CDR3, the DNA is TGTGCTAGTGGTATGATCCTTTTCTCCTACGAGCAGTACTTC.

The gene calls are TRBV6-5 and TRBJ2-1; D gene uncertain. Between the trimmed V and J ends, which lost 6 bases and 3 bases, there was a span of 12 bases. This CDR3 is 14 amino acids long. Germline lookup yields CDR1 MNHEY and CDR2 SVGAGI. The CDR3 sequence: CASRPGVSYNEQFF. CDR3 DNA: TGTGCCAGCAGGCCCGGTGTCAGCTACAATGAGCAGTTCTTC.

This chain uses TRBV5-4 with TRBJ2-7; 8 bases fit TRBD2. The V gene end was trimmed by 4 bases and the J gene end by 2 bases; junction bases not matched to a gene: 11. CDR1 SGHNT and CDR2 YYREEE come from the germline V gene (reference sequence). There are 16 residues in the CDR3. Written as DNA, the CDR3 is TGTGCCAGCAGCCCCTACCCCGCGGGGGGCCCCTACGAGCAGTACTTC. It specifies CASSPYPAGGPYEQYF.

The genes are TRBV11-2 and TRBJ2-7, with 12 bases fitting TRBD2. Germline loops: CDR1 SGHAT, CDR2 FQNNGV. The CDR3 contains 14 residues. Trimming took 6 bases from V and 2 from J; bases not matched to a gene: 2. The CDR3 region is CASSRLAGAYEQYF. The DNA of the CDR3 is TGTGCCAGCAGTAGACTAGCGGGGGCCTACGAGCAGTACTTC.

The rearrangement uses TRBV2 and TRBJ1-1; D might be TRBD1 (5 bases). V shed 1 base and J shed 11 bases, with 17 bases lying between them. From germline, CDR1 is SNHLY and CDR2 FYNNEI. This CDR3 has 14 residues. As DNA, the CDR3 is TGTGCCAGCAGTGAAGGGGCACAGGTCCTTGGGGCTTTCTTT. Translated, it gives CASSEGAQVLGAFF.

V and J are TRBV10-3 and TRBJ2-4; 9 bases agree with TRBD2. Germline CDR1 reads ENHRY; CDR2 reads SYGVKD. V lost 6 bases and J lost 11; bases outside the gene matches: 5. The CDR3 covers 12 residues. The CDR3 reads CAIRDGTSLQYF. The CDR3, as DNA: TGTGCCATCAGGGACGGGACTAGCCTTCAGTACTTC.

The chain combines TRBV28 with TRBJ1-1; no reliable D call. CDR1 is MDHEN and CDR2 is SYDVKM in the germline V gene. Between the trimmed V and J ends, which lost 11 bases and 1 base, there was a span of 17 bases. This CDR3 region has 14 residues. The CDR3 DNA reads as TGTGCCGCTCGGGCCGCCGGTAGGAACACTGAAGCTTTCTTT. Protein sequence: CAARAAGRNTEAFF.

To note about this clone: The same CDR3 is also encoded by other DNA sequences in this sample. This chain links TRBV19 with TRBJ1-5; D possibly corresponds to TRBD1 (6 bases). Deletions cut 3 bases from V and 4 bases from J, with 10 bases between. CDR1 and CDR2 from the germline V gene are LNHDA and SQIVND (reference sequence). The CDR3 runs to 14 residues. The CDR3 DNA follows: TGTGCCAGTAGTATTCGGACAGAGAATCAGCCCCAGCATTTT. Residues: CASSIRTENQPQHF.

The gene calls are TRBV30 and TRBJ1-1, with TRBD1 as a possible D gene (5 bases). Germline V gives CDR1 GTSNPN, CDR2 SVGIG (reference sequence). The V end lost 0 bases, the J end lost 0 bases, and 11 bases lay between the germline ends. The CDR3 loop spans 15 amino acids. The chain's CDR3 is CAWSVLSGMNTEAFF. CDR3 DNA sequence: TGTGCCTGGAGTGTATTGTCAGGGATGAACACTGAAGCTTTCTTT.

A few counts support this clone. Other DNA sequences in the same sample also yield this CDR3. The CDR3 here is CASSLSREETQYF. The CDR3 DNA follows: TGTGCCAGCAGCTTAAGCAGGGAGGAGACCCAGTACTTC. The rearrangement links TRBV7-3 to TRBJ2-5; TRBD1 or TRBD2 may be the D gene (5 bases each). From germline, CDR1 is SGHTA and CDR2 FQGTGA. The length of the CDR3 is 13 residues. Deletions cut 1 base from V and 5 bases from J, with 8 bases between.

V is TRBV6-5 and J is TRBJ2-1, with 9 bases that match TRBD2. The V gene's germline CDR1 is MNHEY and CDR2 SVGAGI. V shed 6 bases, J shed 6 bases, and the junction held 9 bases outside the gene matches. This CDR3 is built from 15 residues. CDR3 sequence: CASSLSGGRGNEQFF. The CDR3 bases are TGTGCCAGCAGCCTTAGCGGGGGCCGGGGCAATGAGCAGTTCTTC.

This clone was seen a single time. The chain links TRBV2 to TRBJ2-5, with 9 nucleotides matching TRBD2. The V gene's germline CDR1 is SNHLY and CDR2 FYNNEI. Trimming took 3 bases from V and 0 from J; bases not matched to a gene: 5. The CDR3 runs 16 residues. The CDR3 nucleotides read TGTGCCAGCAGTGAGGCTAGCGGGGCTGACCAAGAGACCCAGTACTTC. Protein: CASSEASGADQETQYF.

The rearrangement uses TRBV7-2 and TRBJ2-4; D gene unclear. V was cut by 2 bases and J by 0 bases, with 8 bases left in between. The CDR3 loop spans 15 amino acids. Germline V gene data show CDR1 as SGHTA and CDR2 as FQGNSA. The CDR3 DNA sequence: TGTGCCAGCAGCTTATTGTCGTTAGCCAAAAACATTCAGTACTTC. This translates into CASSLLSLAKNIQYF.

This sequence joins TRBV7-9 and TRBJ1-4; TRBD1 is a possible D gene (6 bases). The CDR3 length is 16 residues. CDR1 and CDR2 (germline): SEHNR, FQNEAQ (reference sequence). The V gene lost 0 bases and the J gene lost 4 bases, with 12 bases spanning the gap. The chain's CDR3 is CASSLAGALLNEKLFF. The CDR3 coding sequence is TGTGCCAGCAGCTTAGCGGGGGCGTTGCTTAATGAAAAACTGTTTTTT.

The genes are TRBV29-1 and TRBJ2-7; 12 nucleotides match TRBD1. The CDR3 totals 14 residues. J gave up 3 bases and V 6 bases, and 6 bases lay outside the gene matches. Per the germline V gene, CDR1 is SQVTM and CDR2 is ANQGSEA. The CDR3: CSVAGTGGGYEQYF. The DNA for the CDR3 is TGCAGCGTCGCCGGGACAGGGGGCGGCTACGAGCAGTACTTC.

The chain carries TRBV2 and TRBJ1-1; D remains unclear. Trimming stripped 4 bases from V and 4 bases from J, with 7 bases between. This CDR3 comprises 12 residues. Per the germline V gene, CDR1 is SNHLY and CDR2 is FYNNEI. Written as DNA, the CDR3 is TGTGCCAGCAGTGTACGGACCACTGAAGCTTTCTTT. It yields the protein CASSVRTTEAFF.